This TCR beta chain came from a study of Graves' ophthalmopathy and Graves' hyperthyroidism. Study-level findings and limits: Separation of ophthalmopathy from stable hyperthyroidism was achieved by a 13-signature model, at about 90% sensitivity and about 81% specificity.

With regard to this clonotype: Its antigen is still unknown.

TCR beta CDR3 regions were amplified from RNA transcripts. The first-round RT-PCR employed HTBI primers together with the Qiagen OneStep RT-PCR kit. A multiplex PCR was then performed as the second round. TCRdb redid the calling of the multiplex PCR reads with MiXCR, one entry per CDR3 protein. The data contain 650,000 to 900,000 distinct CDR3 sequences, 40% of them seen just once; the ten biggest clones take up 44%. A duration under 3 months, NOSPECS ≥4, CAS ≥3 and moderate-to-severe activity characterized the donors with ophthalmopathy. Excluded were patients with other autoimmune diseases, uncontrolled infections, pregnancy or lactation. Clinical symptoms, serum thyroxine, TRAb, thyroid ultrasound and orbital computed tomography were relied on for diagnosis. Per germline, CDR1 SNHLY and CDR2 FYNNEI. CDR3 size: 15 residues. Trimming cost V 6 bases and J 0 bases, with 15 bases left between them.

The V gene is TRBV2, the J gene TRBJ2-7; weak D call: TRBD2 (6 bases). The specimen sequenced was peripheral blood. This clonotype originated in an adult man with Graves' ophthalmopathy. The chain's CDR3 is CASSPDSGHSYEQYF. The CDR3 DNA reads as TGTGCCAGCAGCCCTGATAGCGGACACTCCTACGAGCAGTACTTC.